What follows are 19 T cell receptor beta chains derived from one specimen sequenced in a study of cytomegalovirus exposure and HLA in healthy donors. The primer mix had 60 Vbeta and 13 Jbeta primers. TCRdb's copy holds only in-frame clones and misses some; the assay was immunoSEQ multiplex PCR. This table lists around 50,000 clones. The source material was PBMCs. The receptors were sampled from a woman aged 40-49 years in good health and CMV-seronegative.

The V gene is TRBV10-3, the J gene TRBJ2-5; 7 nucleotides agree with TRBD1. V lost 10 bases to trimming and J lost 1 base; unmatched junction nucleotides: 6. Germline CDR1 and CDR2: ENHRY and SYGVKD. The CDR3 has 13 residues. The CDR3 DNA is TGTGCCACCACCGACAGGGCCCAAGAGACCCAGTACTTC. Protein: CATTDRAQETQYF.

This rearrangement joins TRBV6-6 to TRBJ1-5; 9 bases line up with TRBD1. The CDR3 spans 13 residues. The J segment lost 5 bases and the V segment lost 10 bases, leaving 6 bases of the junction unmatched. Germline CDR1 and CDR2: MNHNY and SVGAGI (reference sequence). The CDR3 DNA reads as TGTGCCAACGGACAGGGGATGGATCAGCCCCAGCATTTT. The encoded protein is CANGQGMDQPQHF.

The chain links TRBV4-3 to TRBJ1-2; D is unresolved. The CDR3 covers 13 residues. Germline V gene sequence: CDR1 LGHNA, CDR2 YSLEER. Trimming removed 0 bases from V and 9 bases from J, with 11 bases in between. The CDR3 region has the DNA TGCGCCAGCAGCCAAGATAGGGAGACACGCTACACCTTC. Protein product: CASSQDRETRYTF.

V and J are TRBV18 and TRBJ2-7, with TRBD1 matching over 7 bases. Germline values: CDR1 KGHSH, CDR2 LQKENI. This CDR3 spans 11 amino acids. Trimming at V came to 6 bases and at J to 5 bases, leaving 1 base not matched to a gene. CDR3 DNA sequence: TGTGCCAGCTCTACAGGGGACGAGCAGTACTTC. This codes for CASSTGDEQYF.

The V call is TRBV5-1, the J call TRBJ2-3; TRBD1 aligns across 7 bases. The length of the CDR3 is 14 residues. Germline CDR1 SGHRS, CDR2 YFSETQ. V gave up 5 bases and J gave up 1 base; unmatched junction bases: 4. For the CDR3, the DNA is TGCGCCAGCAGTCCCGGGACAGGCACAGATACGCAGTATTTT. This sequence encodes CASSPGTGTDTQYF.

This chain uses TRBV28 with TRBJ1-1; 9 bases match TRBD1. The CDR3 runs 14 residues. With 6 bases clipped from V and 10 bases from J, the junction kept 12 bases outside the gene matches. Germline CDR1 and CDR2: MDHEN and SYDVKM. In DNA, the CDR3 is TGTGCCAGCAGGCCCCCGGGACAGGGCCGGACAGCTTTCTTT. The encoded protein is CASRPPGQGRTAFF.

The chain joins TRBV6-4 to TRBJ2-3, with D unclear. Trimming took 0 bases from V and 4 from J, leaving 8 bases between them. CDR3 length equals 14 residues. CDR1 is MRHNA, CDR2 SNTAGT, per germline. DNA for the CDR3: TGTGCCAGCAGTGACTCATCCGAGGCAGATACGCAGTATTTT. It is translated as CASSDSSEADTQYF.

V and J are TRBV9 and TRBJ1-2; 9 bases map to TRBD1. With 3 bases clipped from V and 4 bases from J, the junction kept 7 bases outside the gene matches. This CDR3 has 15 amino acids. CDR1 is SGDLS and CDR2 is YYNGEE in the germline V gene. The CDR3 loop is CASSAGQGVVYGYTF. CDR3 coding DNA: TGTGCCAGCAGCGCGGGACAGGGAGTAGTCTATGGCTACACCTTC.

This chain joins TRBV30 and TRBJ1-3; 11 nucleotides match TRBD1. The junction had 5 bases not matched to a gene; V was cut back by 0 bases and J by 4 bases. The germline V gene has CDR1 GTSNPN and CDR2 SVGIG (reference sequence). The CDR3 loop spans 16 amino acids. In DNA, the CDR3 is TGTGCCTGGAGTGTAACCGGGACAGGGGGGGGAAACACCATATATTTT. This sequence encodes CAWSVTGTGGGNTIYF.

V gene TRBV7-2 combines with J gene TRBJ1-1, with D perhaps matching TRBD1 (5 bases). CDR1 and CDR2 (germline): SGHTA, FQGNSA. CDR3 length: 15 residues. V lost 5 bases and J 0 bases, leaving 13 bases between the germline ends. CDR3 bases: TGTGCCAGCAGCCTTAAGACAGCCCTGAACACTGAAGCTTTCTTT. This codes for CASSLKTALNTEAFF.

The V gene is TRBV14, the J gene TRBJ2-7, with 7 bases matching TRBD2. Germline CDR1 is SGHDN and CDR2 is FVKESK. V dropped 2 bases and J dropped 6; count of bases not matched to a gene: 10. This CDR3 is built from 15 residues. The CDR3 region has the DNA TGTGCCAGCAGCCAATTTGCGGGGGTCCTTGGCGAGCAGTACTTC. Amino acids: CASSQFAGVLGEQYF.

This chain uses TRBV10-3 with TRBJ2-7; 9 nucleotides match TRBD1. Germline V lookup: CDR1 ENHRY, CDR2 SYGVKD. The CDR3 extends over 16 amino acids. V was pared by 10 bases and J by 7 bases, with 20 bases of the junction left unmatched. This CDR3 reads CATQGSVGTGPREQYF. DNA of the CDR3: TGTGCCACGCAAGGGTCGGTAGGGACAGGGCCTCGGGAGCAGTACTTC.

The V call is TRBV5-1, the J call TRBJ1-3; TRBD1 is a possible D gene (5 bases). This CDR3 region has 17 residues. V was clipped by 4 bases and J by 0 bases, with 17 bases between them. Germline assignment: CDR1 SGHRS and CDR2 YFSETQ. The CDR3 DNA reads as TGCGCCAGCAGCGCGGGGATGAGGGGTAGCTCTGGAAACACCATATATTTT. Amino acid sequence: CASSAGMRGSSGNTIYF.

The DNA of the CDR3 is TGTGCCAGCAGTGACCCAGCGACGAACACCGGGGAGCTGTTTTTT. The encoded protein is CASSDPATNTGELFF. The rearrangement joins TRBV2 to TRBJ2-2; D gene ambiguous. The CDR3 sequence is 15 residues long. Germline V CDR1 and CDR2: SNHLY, FYNNEI. Trimming removed 3 bases from V and 0 bases from J, with 8 bases in between.

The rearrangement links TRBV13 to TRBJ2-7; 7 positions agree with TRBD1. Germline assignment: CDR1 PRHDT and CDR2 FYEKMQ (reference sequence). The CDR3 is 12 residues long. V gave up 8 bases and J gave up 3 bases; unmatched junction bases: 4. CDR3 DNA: TGTGCCAGCCGGCGACAGGGCTACGAGCAGTACTTC. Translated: CASRRQGYEQYF.

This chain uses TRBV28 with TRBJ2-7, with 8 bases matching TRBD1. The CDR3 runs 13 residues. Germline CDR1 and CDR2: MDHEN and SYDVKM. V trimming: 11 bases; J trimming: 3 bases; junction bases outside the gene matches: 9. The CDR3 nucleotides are TGTGCCGCCCGCGGGACAGGACACTACGAGCAGTACTTC. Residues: CAARGTGHYEQYF.

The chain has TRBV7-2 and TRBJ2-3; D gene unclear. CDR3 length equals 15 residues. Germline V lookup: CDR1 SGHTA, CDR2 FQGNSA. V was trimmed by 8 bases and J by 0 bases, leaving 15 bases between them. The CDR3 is CASLPRQPSTDTQYF. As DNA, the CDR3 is TGTGCCAGCCTGCCGAGGCAGCCTAGCACAGATACGCAGTATTTT.

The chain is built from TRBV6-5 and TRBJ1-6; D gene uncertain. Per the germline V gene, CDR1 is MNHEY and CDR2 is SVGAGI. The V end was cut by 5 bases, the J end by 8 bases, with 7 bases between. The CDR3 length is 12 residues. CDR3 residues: CASSKGDSPLHF. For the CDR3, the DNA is TGTGCCAGCAGTAAGGGAGATTCACCCCTCCACTTT.

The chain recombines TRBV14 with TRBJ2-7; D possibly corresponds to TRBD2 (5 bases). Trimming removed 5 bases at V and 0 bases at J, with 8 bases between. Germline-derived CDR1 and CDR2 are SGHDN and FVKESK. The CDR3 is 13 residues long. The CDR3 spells CASSSGNSYEQYF. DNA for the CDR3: TGTGCCAGCAGCTCCGGGAACTCCTACGAGCAGTACTTC.